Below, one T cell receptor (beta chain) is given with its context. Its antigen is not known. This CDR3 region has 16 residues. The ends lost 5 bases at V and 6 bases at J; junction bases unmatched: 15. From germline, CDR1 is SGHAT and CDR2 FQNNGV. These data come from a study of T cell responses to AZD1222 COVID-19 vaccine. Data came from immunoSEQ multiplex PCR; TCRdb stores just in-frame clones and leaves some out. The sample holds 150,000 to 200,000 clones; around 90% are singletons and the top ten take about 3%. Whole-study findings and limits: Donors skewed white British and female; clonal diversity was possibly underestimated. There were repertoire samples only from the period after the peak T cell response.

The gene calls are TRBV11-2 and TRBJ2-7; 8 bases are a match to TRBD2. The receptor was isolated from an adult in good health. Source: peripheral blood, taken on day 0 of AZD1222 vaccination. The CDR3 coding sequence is TGTGCCAGCAGCCCGGGTTTGAGAGCGGGGACTAGCGAGCAGTACTTC. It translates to CASSPGLRAGTSEQYF.